A single sample gave rise to the 18 T cell receptor beta chains below, sequenced in a study of blood T cell repertoires in COVID-19. Measured with immunoSEQ multiplex PCR; TCRdb has only the in-frame clones, and not every one. The repertoire holds approximately 150,000 clones, with 70% to 90% as singletons. The sample was peripheral blood. The source of these receptors is a woman aged 55 to 70 with acute or convalescent COVID-19.

The genes are TRBV5-8 and TRBJ2-5; TRBD1 might be the D (6 bases). Germline lookup yields CDR1 SGHTS and CDR2 YDEGEE. With 2 bases removed from V and 5 bases from J, the gap between germline ends came to 19 bases. The CDR3 contains 16 residues. The CDR3 sequence is CASSFGSARGMETQYF. In DNA, the CDR3 is TGTGCCAGCAGCTTTGGTTCGGCTAGGGGGATGGAGACCCAGTACTTC.

The chain uses TRBV5-4 and TRBJ1-3, with D hard to call. CDR3 size: 17 residues. Germline assignment: CDR1 SGHNT and CDR2 YYREEE (reference sequence). V lost 0 bases, J lost 2 bases, and 15 bases lay in between. As DNA, the CDR3 is TGTGCCAGCAGCTTGGGGGCGACTACCGCCGCTGGAAACACCATATATTTT. Encoded protein: CASSLGATTAAGNTIYF.

This chain links TRBV19 with TRBJ2-7; no clear D gene. Germline V CDR1 and CDR2: LNHDA, SQIVND (reference sequence). Trimming took off 3 bases at V and 0 bases at J, with 12 bases between the two ends. The CDR3 is made up of 15 amino acids. As DNA, the CDR3 is TGTGCCAGTAGTATCCGACACATCAACTCCTACGAGCAGTACTTC. Translated: CASSIRHINSYEQYF. The variable domain in full, with the rest retrieved from reference TRBV19 and TRBJ2-7, is DGGITQSPKYLFRKEGQNVTLSCEQNLNHDAMYWYRQDPGQGLRLIYYSQIVNDFQKGDIAEGYSVSREKKESFPLTVTSAQKNPTAFYLCASSIRHINSYEQYFGPGTRLTVT.

The chain links TRBV27 to TRBJ1-5; TRBD1 might be the D (6 bases). The CDR3 runs to 14 residues. Trimming left V 2 bases short and J 6 bases short, with 11 bases between. The germline gives CDR1 MNHEY, CDR2 SMNVEV (reference sequence). DNA for the CDR3: TGTGCCAGCAGTTTAGGGGGGGGCAGTCAGCCCCAGCATTTT. Translating gives CASSLGGGSQPQHF.

The V and J genes are TRBV7-9 and TRBJ2-3; D not resolved. The germline V gene has CDR1 SEHNR and CDR2 FQNEAQ (reference sequence). The V and J ends lost 6 bases and 3 bases respectively, with 16 bases between them. CDR3 length: 15 residues. For the CDR3, the DNA is TGTGCCAGCAGTGAGTCTAACCTAGTGACAGATACGCAGTATTTT. Encoded protein: CASSESNLVTDTQYF.

The chain combines TRBV19 with TRBJ2-6; 8 bases map to TRBD1. CDR3 length equals 14 residues. Germline V gene sequence: CDR1 LNHDA, CDR2 SQIVND (reference sequence). The V gene end was trimmed by 6 bases and the J gene end by 2 bases; junction bases not matched to a gene: 0. CDR3: CASRTGAGANVLTF. The DNA of the CDR3 is TGTGCCAGTAGGACAGGGGCTGGGGCCAACGTCCTGACTTTC.

The J gene is TRBJ1-3, the V gene TRBV6-1; weak D call: TRBD1 (5 bases). The germline V gene encodes CDR1 MNHNS and CDR2 SASEGT. The germline V and J ends were trimmed by 3 bases and 0 bases, with 15 bases remaining between them. This CDR3 is built from 17 residues. In nucleotides, the CDR3 is TGTGCCAGCAGTGAGGGAGGGGCGCGGGTCTCTGGAAACACCATATATTTT. Encoded protein: CASSEGGARVSGNTIYF.

J is TRBJ2-3 and V is TRBV5-4; 7 bases are a match to TRBD2. V trimming: 4 bases; J trimming: 0 bases; junction bases outside the gene matches: 5. CDR1 and CDR2 from the germline V gene are SGHNT and YYREEE (reference sequence). The length of the CDR3 is 15 residues. CDR3 DNA sequence: TGTGCCAGCAGCGAACCTAGCGGAAGCACAGATACGCAGTATTTT. It codes for CASSEPSGSTDTQYF.

CDR3 DNA sequence: TGTGCCAGCAGCGCGGGACAGGAAATATCCTACGAGCAGTACTTC. Protein: CASSAGQEISYEQYF. The V gene is TRBV5-4, the J gene TRBJ2-7, with 8 bases identical to TRBD1. The germline gives CDR1 SGHNT, CDR2 YYREEE (reference sequence). With 4 bases clipped from V and 1 base from J, the junction kept 7 bases outside the gene matches. The CDR3 has 15 residues.

The V call is TRBV30, the J call TRBJ2-3; the D gene is possibly TRBD2 (6 bases). CDR1 is GTSNPN, CDR2 SVGIG, per germline (reference sequence). CDR3 length: 14 residues. V was clipped by 0 bases and J by 4 bases, with 11 bases between them. For the CDR3, the DNA is TGTGCCTGGAGTGTTGGGGGGACTGCAGATACGCAGTATTTT. Its translation: CAWSVGGTADTQYF.

This clone has more than one count but fewer than ten. V is TRBV19 and J is TRBJ2-3; the match to TRBD2 covers 13 bases. V gave up 10 bases and J gave up 2 bases; unmatched junction bases: 6. Germline-derived CDR1 and CDR2 are LNHDA and SQIVND (reference sequence). CDR3 length equals 15 residues. The CDR3 DNA sequence: TGTGCCACCACGGGACTAGCGGGGTTCACAGATACGCAGTATTTT. Its translation is CATTGLAGFTDTQYF. The variable domain in full, with the rest retrieved from reference TRBV19 and TRBJ2-3, is DGGITQSPKYLFRKEGQNVTLSCEQNLNHDAMYWYRQDPGQGLRLIYYSQIVNDFQKGDIAEGYSVSREKKESFPLTVTSAQKNPTAFYLCATTGLAGFTDTQYFGPGTRLTVL.

V gene TRBV7-2 combines with J gene TRBJ2-1; 8 positions match TRBD2. Germline V CDR1 and CDR2: SGHTA, FQGNSA. This CDR3 comprises 16 residues. J lost 7 bases, V lost 1 base, and 9 bases had no gene match. This chain's CDR3 is CASSLGVSGDQNEQFF. The CDR3 DNA reads TGTGCCAGCAGCTTAGGGGTTAGCGGGGACCAAAATGAGCAGTTCTTC.

The chain uses TRBV4-3 and TRBJ2-6, with D tentatively TRBD1 (5 bases). The germline CDR1 and CDR2 sequences are LGHNA and YSLEER. With 0 bases removed from V and 3 bases from J, the gap between germline ends came to 9 bases. This CDR3 comprises 16 residues. The chain's CDR3 is CASSQDPQGGANVLTF. The CDR3 DNA sequence: TGCGCCAGCAGCCAAGATCCCCAGGGTGGGGCCAACGTCCTGACTTTC.

V gene TRBV5-4 combines with J gene TRBJ1-4, with TRBD1 as a possible D gene (5 bases). Germline V gives CDR1 SGHNT, CDR2 YYREEE (reference sequence). CDR3 length: 13 amino acids. V lost 4 bases and J 4 bases, leaving 8 bases between the germline ends. CDR3 loop: CASSTDSNEKLFF. The DNA for the CDR3 is TGTGCCAGCAGCACCGACAGTAATGAAAAACTGTTTTTT.

CDR3 loop: CASSQDQVMAHNTGELFF. The CDR3 DNA is TGCGCCAGCAGCCAAGATCAAGTAATGGCTCATAACACCGGGGAGCTGTTTTTT. The chain is built from TRBV4-1 and TRBJ2-2; D call uncertain. Germline-derived CDR1 and CDR2 are MGHRA and YSYEKL. V was clipped by 0 bases and J by 2 bases, with 16 bases between them. There are 18 residues in the CDR3.

Of note for this clone: No DNA is shown, since the ends of the CDR3 on it are uncertain; the CDR3 is the one TCRdb lists. CDR3 sequence reads: CASSQDFGAGELFF. The chain has TRBV4-3 and TRBJ2-2; the tabulated D call, TRBD2, remains unverified against the DNA. The CDR3 totals 14 residues, both ends included. Germline lookup yields CDR1 LGHNA and CDR2 YSLEER.

The V and J genes are TRBV9 and TRBJ2-6; TRBD2 matches at 7 bases. V shed 4 bases and J 0 bases; nucleotides not matched to a gene: 7. The CDR3 extends over 17 amino acids. Germline V gene sequence: CDR1 SGDLS, CDR2 YYNGEE. The CDR3 region has the DNA TGTGCCAGCAGCCCCCAACCGGGGGGCTCTGGGGCCAACGTCCTGACTTTC. Translating gives CASSPQPGGSGANVLTF.

The genes are TRBV6-4 and TRBJ2-5; tentatively, D is TRBD1 (7 bases). The CDR3 covers 13 residues. V was shortened by 4 bases and J by 5 bases, with 11 bases between the two germline ends. CDR1 and CDR2 from the germline V gene are MRHNA and SNTAGT. The CDR3 here is CASSATGRETQYF. CDR3 bases: TGTGCCAGCAGTGCGACAGGGAGGGAGACCCAGTACTTC.